This T cell receptor (beta chain) derives from a study of PD-1 blockade in classical Hodgkin lymphoma (dated by TCRdb to the early 2020s). As for the study more broadly: Nivolumab dosing was 3 mg/kg intravenously every 2 weeks, continuing until either disease progression or unacceptable toxicity. A peripheral blood immune signature of response to PD-1 blockade in classical Hodgkin lymphoma was defined using TCR beta sequencing and CyTOF.

Looking up the germline V gene (reference sequence) yields CDR1 SGHNT and CDR2 YYREEE. V loses 0 bases of germline sequence and J loses 0 bases, and the interval between the two ends is 9 bases. The CDR3 sequence holds 16 residues, the cysteine and phenylalanine included. Just the 48-base CDR3 DNA is kept, in frame starting at base 1. Comment on this clone: The specificity of this receptor is unknown. Nothing much larger sits one base from this clone, and base qualities are not available.

Broader findings and caveats from the paper: Baseline TCR diversity was reported as lower in newly diagnosed patients than in healthy donors, and lower still in relapsed/refractory patients. A significant rise by C4D1 was seen in CD4+ but not CD8+ TCR diversity (p=0.0027 vs p=0.16), with the rise being most apparent in complete responders (p=0.02). Trial patients achieving complete response had baseline diversity similar to newly diagnosed patients, whereas partial responders and progressors had significantly lower diversity. The study was restricted to a single clinical trial cohort, and the causes of repertoire differences, possibly disease activity or prior therapy, were left undefined. Lower diversity was seen in patients whose nivolumab began less than 1 year after ASCT, and these patients were left out of later analyses so that immune reconstitution would not confound the results.

The time point tag for this specimen amounts to: cycle 1 day 1 (C1D1), immediately before nivolumab initiation. Relapse after autologous stem cell transplantation had occurred in all trial patients, and cohorts A, B and C were distinguished by prior brentuximab vedotin exposure. The trial cohort included more than 55 patients with relapsed/refractory classical Hodgkin lymphoma, and each patient had a best overall response of complete response, partial response or progressive disease. Single-agent nivolumab was administered to trial patients in the multi-cohort phase II CheckMate 205 trial. An independent review committee assessed best overall response by applying the 2007 International Working Group response criteria. Trial PBMCs were obtained immediately prior to nivolumab initiation (C1D1) and on therapy at cycle 2 day 1 and cycle 4 day 1. Peripheral blood was collected in 8 mL Vacutainer Cell Preparation Tubes, from which PBMCs were isolated by centrifugation and then cryopreserved.

Genomic DNA was isolated using the Qiagen DNeasy kit from unsorted PBMCs as well as from negatively selected CD4+ and CD8+ fractions. Amplification of TCR beta CDR3 regions was done by immunoSEQ multiplex PCR with primers that anneal to V and J segments. Amplification bias was minimized using a synthetic immune receptor repertoire, and residual bias was removed computationally after sequencing. The study's own analysis went as follows. Repertoire diversity was quantified as the Shannon entropy index using custom Python scripts. Unsorted, CD4+ and CD8+ repertoires were examined separately, except in combined analyses, for which CD4+ and CD8+ sequences were merged in silico. Clonal expansion was defined as a frequency increase of at least 2-fold after treatment compared with C1D1, and clones undetected at baseline were assigned a pseudocount of 0.5. Clones with 0 or 1 copy at C1D1 were classified as singleton clones, and clones with 2 or more copies were classified as non-singleton clones. Clones expanded in unsorted samples were annotated as CD4+, CD8+ or unknown by matching protein sequences in sorted samples from the same patient. Diversity changes from C1D1 to C4D1 were tested in paired samples using Wilcoxon tests. This immuneACCESS table, as held by TCRdb, lists in-frame sequences with V and J called but not all clones. Of the missing ones, under half trace to an unresolved V gene in checked studies; the others have no known cause. For V, J and clone size, that table is used; D and trimming come from the DNA. Across this sample there are over 35,000 clones, with about nine tenths seen only once. The ten biggest clones cover roughly 9% of the sample.

Specimen: peripheral blood mononuclear cells (PBMCs), collected at baseline. The TCR comes from a human donor with classical Hodgkin lymphoma. The chain couples TRBV5-4 to TRBJ1-4; the D gene lacks a confident call. The sequence in DNA is TGTGCCAGCAGCTTGGACAGTGGGGCAACTAATGAAAAACTGTTTTTT. Translated, it gives CASSLDSGATNEKLFF.